The entry below describes one TCR beta chain. Its antigen is undetermined. Unique molecular identifiers were incorporated during preparation of the TCRbeta library. TCRdb fed the PCR reads into MiXCR, producing one record per CDR3 protein. This table has a few hundred thousand distinct CDR3 sequences, 13% appearing once. Trimming took off 9 bases at V and 0 bases at J, with 5 bases between the two ends. CDR1 SGHTA and CDR2 FQGNSA come from the germline V gene. The CDR3 length is 12 residues. The data were taken from a study of T-cell reconstitution after alpha-beta-depleted transplantation in children. Regarding the study as a whole: There were reportedly several hundred expanded graft clones from which alpha-beta T cells came about two months after transplant. Newly made T cells mostly supplied T-cell counts and diversity one year after transplant. The high TCRbeta diversity at day 60 in some patients came from surviving recipient T cells and thymic progenitors.

The rearrangement uses TRBV7-2 and TRBJ2-2; perhaps TRBD1 as D (5 bases). The clonotype originates from a male patient aged 5 to 17 who had a stem cell transplant for acute myeloid leukemia, so the T cells may come from the graft donor. The sequencing used PBMCs, mostly from graft donor cells, collected 360 days after TCRalphabeta/CD19-depleted stem cell transplant. Here the CDR3 reads CARGANTGELFF. CDR3 nucleotide sequence: TGTGCCAGAGGGGCGAACACCGGGGAGCTGTTTTTT.